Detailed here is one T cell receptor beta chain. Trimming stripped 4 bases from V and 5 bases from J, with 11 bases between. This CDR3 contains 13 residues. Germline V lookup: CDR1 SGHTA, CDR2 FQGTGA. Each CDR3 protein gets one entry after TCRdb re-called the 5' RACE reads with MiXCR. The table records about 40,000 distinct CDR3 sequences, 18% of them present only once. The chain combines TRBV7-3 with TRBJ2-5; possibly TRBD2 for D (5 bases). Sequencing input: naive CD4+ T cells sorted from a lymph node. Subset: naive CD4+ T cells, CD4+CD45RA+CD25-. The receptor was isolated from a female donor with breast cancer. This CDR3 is CASSSSPRETQYF. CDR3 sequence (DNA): TGTGCCAGCAGCTCTAGCCCACGGGAGACCCAGTACTTC.